This entry concerns a single TCR beta chain. Its antigen is still unknown. MiXCR was run by TCRdb on the 5' RACE reads, yielding one entry per CDR3 protein. The top ten clones hold about 0.27% of a sample with around 1.7 million distinct CDR3 sequences, around 29% of them seen once. The V segment lost 6 bases and the J segment 6 bases; nucleotides outside the gene matches: 13. The CDR3 loop spans 15 amino acids. Germline assignment: CDR1 DFQATT and CDR2 SNEGSKA (reference sequence). This sample was taken from a study of identical twins. General study points: Researchers reported excess low generation probability among twin-shared out-of-frame alpha sequences. The same donors were not followed; conclusions instead depended on cross-sectional statistical analysis.

The clonotype comes from a newborn girl in good health. The chain is built from TRBV20-1 and TRBJ2-1; 8 nucleotides match TRBD2. Material for sequencing was cord blood. CDR3 region: CSALTGRAYGNEQFF. The CDR3 DNA reads TGCAGTGCCCTCACCGGGAGGGCTTACGGCAATGAGCAGTTCTTC.